This T cell receptor beta chain derives from a study of blood T cell repertoires in COVID-19. Across the whole study: The United States, Italy and Spain were the sources of the acute and convalescent COVID-19 samples.

Methods used by the authors: From reference gene primer amplification, estimates of nucleated cell counts were derived. The assay was immunoSEQ multiplex PCR, and TCRdb's table has in-frame clones only and misses some. Clone size and the V and J calls come from that table; the DNA yielded D and trimming. This table holds 96,000 or so clones, roughly 90% found once. This clone has only one observation. A Seattle source enrolled patients during active infection and followed them longitudinally. Trimming left V 4 bases short and J 10 bases short, with 13 bases between. Germline lookup yields CDR1 LNHDA and CDR2 SQIVND (reference sequence). The CDR3 extends over 12 amino acids.

Sequencing was carried out using peripheral blood. The rearrangement joins TRBV19 to TRBJ1-1; D possibly corresponds to TRBD1 (6 bases). The source is a human donor with COVID-19, enrolled during active disease. The donor label of this sample is uncertain. The CDR3 here is CASSTGALGAFF. Here the CDR3 DNA reads TGTGCCAGTAGTACAGGGGCCCTGGGAGCTTTCTTT.